What follows are 30 T cell receptor beta chains derived from one specimen sequenced in a study of a mutant IDH1 vaccine in newly diagnosed glioma. Using immunoSEQ multiplex PCR, the repertoire was profiled, and TCRdb retains in-frame clones only, with some absent. The table has about 72,000 clones, around 82% seen once; the top ten hold approximately 12%. The sample's time point: week 23, last vaccination. Vaccination comprised doses that each held 300 ug of mutant IDH1 20-mer peptide, plus topical imiquimod. For these receptors, no antigen is known. The sequencing used PBMCs, collected from a glioma patient whose treatment included an IDH1 peptide vaccine. The receptors were sampled from a man between 18 and 29 years old with glioma.

This chain joins TRBV2 and TRBJ2-2, with a possible D match to TRBD1 (6 bases). Trimming cost V 4 bases and J 4 bases, with 13 bases left between them. CDR1 is SNHLY and CDR2 is FYNNEI in the germline V gene. The CDR3 is 15 amino acids. The CDR3 is CASSGNRASTGELFF. The CDR3 nucleotides are TGTGCCAGCAGTGGAAACAGGGCTAGCACCGGGGAGCTGTTTTTT.

This chain uses TRBV6-5 with TRBJ1-3, with D possibly TRBD1 on 5 matching bases. Germline assignment: CDR1 MNHEY and CDR2 SVGAGI. V lost 0 bases and J lost 0, with 6 bases in between. The CDR3 covers 15 residues. The chain's CDR3 is CASSYSDSSGNTIYF. DNA of the CDR3: TGTGCCAGCAGTTACTCCGACAGCTCTGGAAACACCATATATTTT.

CDR3 loop: CASSLSGGTYYGYTF. The DNA for the CDR3 is TGTGCCAGCAGCTTGAGCGGCGGAACGTACTATGGCTACACCTTC. V and J are TRBV5-4 and TRBJ1-2; D gene unclear. The V gene lost 1 base and the J gene lost 3 bases, with 13 bases spanning the gap. The CDR3 runs 15 residues. The germline V gene has CDR1 SGHNT and CDR2 YYREEE (reference sequence). The full variable domain, rest sourced from reference TRBV5-4 and TRBJ1-2, is ETGVTQSPTHLIKTRGQQVTLRCSSQSGHNTVSWYQQALGQGPQFIFQYYREEENGRGNFPPRFSGLQFPNYSSELNVNALELDDSALYLCASSLSGGTYYGYTFGSGTRLTVV.

The V and J genes are TRBV18 and TRBJ1-5; D is undetermined. The length of the CDR3 is 17 residues. The ends were cut back, 3 bases at V and 5 bases at J, with 20 bases in the middle. CDR1 and CDR2 (germline): KGHSH, LQKENI. The CDR3 here is CASSPPDGWRLHQPQHF. For the CDR3, the DNA is TGTGCCAGCTCACCCCCTGATGGGTGGAGGCTTCATCAGCCCCAGCATTTT.

This chain joins TRBV6-5 and TRBJ1-5; D call uncertain. CDR3 length equals 15 residues. Deletions cut 5 bases from V and 4 bases from J, with 15 bases between. Per germline, CDR1 MNHEY and CDR2 SVGAGI. Written as DNA, the CDR3 is TGTGCCAGCAGTGCGGGCTCCGAGGCGAATCAGCCCCAGCATTTT. Translation gives CASSAGSEANQPQHF.

This clone was seen more than once but under ten times. This sequence joins TRBV2 and TRBJ1-1; weak D call: TRBD1 (5 bases). Germline lookup yields CDR1 SNHLY and CDR2 FYNNEI. The ends were cut back, 7 bases at V and 1 base at J, with 10 bases in the middle. The CDR3 sequence is 13 residues long. DNA of the CDR3: TGTGCCAGCAAGACCACAGGGAACACTGAAGCTTTCTTT. Protein: CASKTTGNTEAFF.

The V call is TRBV7-2, the J call TRBJ1-1; no reliable D call. CDR3 length: 14 residues. Germline V gives CDR1 SGHTA, CDR2 FQGNSA. Trimming removed 1 base from V and 6 bases from J, with 12 bases in between. The CDR3, as DNA: TGTGCCAGCAGCTTAGATTTGGTGGGAGCTGAAGCTTTCTTT. This gives the protein CASSLDLVGAEAFF. Full variable domain (outside the CDR3, taken from reference TRBV7-2 and TRBJ1-1): GAGVSQSPSNKVTEKGKDVELRCDPISGHTALYWYRQSLGQGLEFLIYFQGNSAPDKSGLPSDRFSAERTGGSVSTLTIQRTQQEDSAVYLCASSLDLVGAEAFFGQGTRLTVV.

This chain joins TRBV27 and TRBJ1-4; D gene uncertain. The germline gives CDR1 MNHEY, CDR2 SMNVEV (reference sequence). V was cut by 2 bases and J by 1 base, with 5 bases left in between. The CDR3 contains 14 residues. In DNA, the CDR3 is TGTGCCAGCAGTTTACTGGGAACTAATGAAAAACTGTTTTTT. This gives the protein CASSLLGTNEKLFF.

V usage is TRBV6-1 and J usage is TRBJ2-3; 12 positions agree with TRBD2. The germline CDR1 and CDR2 sequences are MNHNS and SASEGT. The CDR3 spans 15 residues. V was clipped by 6 bases and J by 6 bases; unmatched bases: 7. The CDR3 nucleotides are TGTGCCAGCAGCCGACTAGCGGGAGAGGCCGATACGCAGTATTTT. Its translation: CASSRLAGEADTQYF.

This chain uses TRBV29-1 with TRBJ1-5; 7 bases are shared with TRBD1. The CDR3 runs 15 residues. Germline CDR1 SQVTM, CDR2 ANQGSEA. With V trimmed by 7 bases and J by 2 bases, 11 bases remained unmatched. The DNA for the CDR3 is TGCAGCGCGGCATCACAGGGGTTCGGCAATCAGCCCCAGCATTTT. It translates to CSAASQGFGNQPQHF.

The chain recombines TRBV4-3 with TRBJ1-2, with TRBD1 identical over 11 bases. Germline V lookup: CDR1 LGHNA, CDR2 YSLEER. V was clipped by 4 bases and J by 3 bases; unmatched bases: 4. The CDR3 contains 15 residues. This CDR3 is CASSLGQGVDYGYTF. The CDR3 coding sequence is TGCGCCAGCAGCCTGGGACAGGGGGTGGACTATGGCTACACCTTC.

Comment on this clone: This sample includes further DNA sequences coding for the same CDR3. The rearrangement joins TRBV7-9 to TRBJ2-7, with 7 bases that match TRBD2. The length of the CDR3 is 13 residues. From germline, CDR1 is SEHNR and CDR2 FQNEAQ (reference sequence). J was trimmed by 2 bases and V by 2 bases; bases with no gene match: 0. This chain's CDR3 is CASSLRGAYEQYF. DNA of the CDR3: TGTGCCAGCAGCTTACGGGGGGCCTACGAGCAGTACTTC.

This clone appeared once. The chain joins TRBV7-2 to TRBJ1-6, with D unresolved. The germline CDR1 and CDR2 sequences are SGHTA and FQGNSA. This CDR3 spans 10 amino acids. V lost 3 bases, J lost 17 bases, and 8 bases lay in between. The CDR3 is CASSFYSFHF. DNA for the CDR3: TGTGCCAGCAGCTTCTATTCATTCCACTTT.

V usage is TRBV4-1 and J usage is TRBJ2-3; 14 bases are a match to TRBD2. After removal of 2 bases from V and 5 bases from J, the junction contained 9 bases not matched to a gene. The germline V gene has CDR1 MGHRA and CDR2 YSYEKL. The CDR3 contains 18 residues. CDR3 in amino acids: CASSQSSGTSGGGDTQYF. CDR3 bases: TGCGCCAGCAGCCAAAGTTCCGGGACTAGCGGGGGAGGAGATACGCAGTATTTT.

This clone was recorded only once. V gene TRBV29-1 combines with J gene TRBJ2-1; no clear D. With 2 bases removed from V and 0 bases from J, the gap between germline ends came to 14 bases. The CDR3 extends over 16 amino acids. The germline gives CDR1 SQVTM, CDR2 ANQGSEA. The CDR3 DNA reads as TGCAGCGTTGAAAGGGTGGACCGGAGCTCCTACAATGAGCAGTTCTTC. It specifies CSVERVDRSSYNEQFF.

The genes are TRBV4-2 and TRBJ2-5, with 12 bases that match TRBD1. CDR1 and CDR2 (germline): LGHNA, YNFKEQ. The CDR3 runs 16 residues. V gave up 0 bases and J gave up 5 bases; unmatched junction bases: 4. The CDR3 DNA is TGTGCCAGCAGCCAAGATGGGACAGGGGGCGGGGAGACCCAGTACTTC. Amino acids: CASSQDGTGGGETQYF.

The chain uses TRBV19 and TRBJ1-1; D call uncertain. This CDR3 has 15 amino acids. CDR1 is LNHDA, CDR2 SQIVND, per germline (reference sequence). Trimming stripped 9 bases from V and 4 bases from J, with 21 bases between. The CDR3 loop is CASRLGSRGGTEAFF. Written as DNA, the CDR3 is TGTGCCAGCCGACTGGGGTCCCGAGGAGGCACTGAAGCTTTCTTT.

In DNA form, the CDR3 reads TGCGCCAGCAACTTAGCGGGAGAAGCTTTCCATGAGCAGTTCTTC. Translated, it gives CASNLAGEAFHEQFF. J is TRBJ2-1 and V is TRBV5-1; 9 positions agree with TRBD2. Losses at the gene ends were 6 bases for V and 8 bases for J; bases not matched to a gene: 12. Germline CDR1 SGHRS, CDR2 YFSETQ. The CDR3 extends over 15 amino acids.

The rearrangement joins TRBV7-8 to TRBJ2-6; D unresolved. The CDR3 loop spans 16 amino acids. The V end was cut by 5 bases, the J end by 0 bases, with 11 bases between. Germline CDR1 SGHVS, CDR2 FQNEAQ. CDR3 loop: CASSRNWGSGANVLTF. CDR3 coding DNA: TGTGCCAGCAGCCGAAATTGGGGCTCTGGGGCCAACGTCCTGACTTTC.

The chain combines TRBV11-2 with TRBJ2-7; TRBD1 or TRBD2 may be the D gene (5 bases each). The CDR3 contains 14 residues. The V and J ends lost 3 bases and 6 bases respectively, with 15 bases between them. CDR1 and CDR2 from the germline V gene are SGHAT and FQNNGV. CDR3 nucleotide sequence: TGTGCCAGCAGCTTGACAGCGGAAGGAGGCGAGCAGTACTTC. It encodes CASSLTAEGGEQYF.

J is TRBJ1-4 and V is TRBV27; D is uncertain. V dropped 3 bases and J dropped 8 bases, with 16 bases sitting between them. The CDR3 is 15 residues long. Per germline, CDR1 MNHEY and CDR2 SMNVEV (reference sequence). DNA for the CDR3: TGTGCCAGCAGTTTGGAGGGCTCCTTGGGGGAAAAACTGTTTTTT. Translated, it gives CASSLEGSLGEKLFF.

J is TRBJ2-1 and V is TRBV6-4; D might be TRBD1 (6 bases). The CDR3 extends over 16 amino acids. The V gene lost 4 bases and the J gene lost 0 bases, with 13 bases spanning the gap. Per germline, CDR1 MRHNA and CDR2 SNTAGT. CDR3 protein: CASSVHGQYSYNEQFF. The CDR3 DNA reads TGTGCCAGCAGTGTCCACGGACAGTACTCCTACAATGAGCAGTTCTTC.

This sequence joins TRBV28 and TRBJ2-5; D gene uncertain. The CDR3 covers 13 residues. V was trimmed by 2 bases and J by 2 bases, leaving 6 bases between them. Per germline, CDR1 MDHEN and CDR2 SYDVKM. CDR3 DNA: TGTGCCAGCAGTTTAGCGCAGCAAGAGACCCAGTACTTC. Translated, it gives CASSLAQQETQYF.

This chain joins TRBV27 and TRBJ2-7, with 11 bases fitting TRBD2. Per germline, CDR1 MNHEY and CDR2 SMNVEV (reference sequence). This CDR3 is 18 amino acids long. Germline trimming cut 6 bases from V and 0 bases from J; bases unmatched to any gene: 13. The CDR3 DNA is TGTGCCAGCAGCACCTCGGGGACTAGCGGTTACAACTCCTACGAGCAGTACTTC. Amino acids: CASSTSGTSGYNSYEQYF.

This chain uses TRBV18 with TRBJ1-5, with D perhaps TRBD1 (5 bases). CDR1 KGHSH and CDR2 LQKENI come from the germline V gene. CDR3 length: 15 amino acids. V was trimmed by 3 bases and J by 5 bases, leaving 14 bases between them. CDR3 nucleotide sequence: TGTGCCAGCTCACCTTCACCCAGGGACCATCAGCCCCAGCATTTT. Its translation is CASSPSPRDHQPQHF.

This clone has a handful of counts. The chain links TRBV7-2 to TRBJ2-3; D remains unclear. The V and J ends lost 5 bases and 2 bases respectively, with 17 bases between them. This CDR3 is built from 16 residues. Germline CDR1 is SGHTA and CDR2 is FQGNSA. The CDR3 spells CASSRIPRSSTDTQYF. The CDR3 DNA reads TGTGCCAGCAGCCGAATCCCCAGATCATCCACAGATACGCAGTATTTT.

The chain recombines TRBV4-2 with TRBJ1-3; D is uncertain. Germline CDR1 reads LGHNA; CDR2 reads YNFKEQ. This CDR3 comprises 15 residues. Trimming pared 0 bases from V and 0 bases from J, leaving 6 bases between. CDR3 region: CASSQDTHSGNTIYF. CDR3 nucleotide sequence: TGTGCCAGCAGCCAAGATACCCACTCTGGAAACACCATATATTTT.

J is TRBJ1-5 and V is TRBV19, with TRBD1 matching 7 bases. The CDR3 is 16 residues long. V gave up 1 base and J gave up 4 bases; unmatched junction bases: 7. Germline V gene sequence: CDR1 LNHDA, CDR2 SQIVND (reference sequence). CDR3 region: CASSIGSRGTNQPQHF. CDR3 DNA: TGTGCCAGTAGTATAGGCTCCAGGGGGACGAATCAGCCCCAGCATTTT.

This clone was picked up a small number of times. J is TRBJ2-2 and V is TRBV5-6, with D maybe TRBD1 (5 bases). V lost 2 bases to trimming and J lost 5 bases, with 10 bases between them. The CDR3 totals 14 residues. Germline V gives CDR1 SGHDT, CDR2 YYEEEE. The CDR3 DNA sequence: TGTGCCAGCAGCTTTACAGGATTTACCGGGGAGCTGTTTTTT. It translates to CASSFTGFTGELFF.

This clone showed up just a few times. The CDR3 coding sequence is TGTGCCAGCACCCCAGGAGGGCGTACCGGGGAGCTGTTTTTT. Translated: CASTPGGRTGELFF. J is TRBJ2-2 and V is TRBV28; a weak D match, TRBD2 (6 bases). Germline V lookup: CDR1 MDHEN, CDR2 SYDVKM. The CDR3 loop spans 14 amino acids. The V gene lost 7 bases and the J gene lost 5 bases, with 14 bases spanning the gap.